These 28 T cell receptor beta chains came from one sample sequenced in a study of identical twins. TCRdb recomputed calls from the 5' RACE reads with MiXCR, one row per CDR3 protein. This repertoire shows a few hundred thousand distinct CDR3 sequences, more than 9% found once; its top ten account for 7.2%. These sequences were also reported in another study, on yellow fever vaccine responses in identical twins.

The sample taken for sequencing was CD8+ T cells sorted from blood. The receptors were sampled from a young woman in good health.

This clonotype showed up many times. The V gene is TRBV5-5, the J gene TRBJ2-2; a weak D match, TRBD1 (8 bases). The germline gives CDR1 SGHKS, CDR2 YYEKEE (reference sequence). V lost 4 bases to trimming and J lost 1 base, with 14 bases between them. This CDR3 spans 16 amino acids. CDR3 region: CASSTTGGGNTGELFF. The CDR3 nucleotides are TGTGCCAGCAGCACAACAGGGGGGGGGAACACCGGGGAGCTGTTTTTT.

The sample holds a few counts of this clonotype. The chain recombines TRBV13 with TRBJ2-1, with 10 nucleotides matching TRBD2. The germline V gene encodes CDR1 PRHDT and CDR2 FYEKMQ (reference sequence). V shed 8 bases and J 7 bases; nucleotides not matched to a gene: 8. The CDR3 totals 14 residues. The CDR3 DNA reads as TGTGCCAGCCGCGAACTAGCGGGGAGGAATGAGCAGTTCTTC. This gives the protein CASRELAGRNEQFF. Using reference TRBV13 and TRBJ2-1 for the parts outside the CDR3, the full variable domain is AAGVIQSPRHLIKEKRETATLKCYPIPRHDTVYWYQQGPGQDPQFLISFYEKMQSDKGSIPDRFSAQQFSDYHSELNMSSLELGDSALYFCASRELAGRNEQFFGPGTRLTVL.

The chain uses TRBV6-1 and TRBJ2-7; D assignment may be TRBD1 or TRBD2 (6 bases each). The CDR3 length is 13 residues. The germline gives CDR1 MNHNS, CDR2 SASEGT. Trimming removed 5 bases at V and 5 bases at J, with 13 bases between. The CDR3 reads CASSPGGTNEQYV. The CDR3 nucleotides are TGTGCCAGCAGTCCCGGAGGGACAAACGAGCAGTACGTC.

This clonotype appeared a few times. The gene calls are TRBV5-6 and TRBJ2-7; D tentatively fits TRBD1 or TRBD2 (6 bases each). The CDR3 totals 15 residues. Germline-derived CDR1 and CDR2 are SGHDT and YYEEEE. Trimming took 0 bases from V and 2 from J, leaving 12 bases between them. The CDR3 DNA reads TGTGCCAGCAGCTTGGGAAGGGGGGCCACCTACGAGCAGTACGTC. It translates to CASSLGRGATYEQYV.

This clonotype has a count of ten or more. The chain uses TRBV11-2 and TRBJ2-3; D gene unclear. In germline, CDR1 is SGHAT, CDR2 FQNNGV. V was clipped by 5 bases and J by 1 base, with 13 bases between them. The CDR3 runs 15 residues. This chain's CDR3 is CASSPSSGGTDTQYF. The CDR3 DNA reads as TGTGCCAGCAGCCCATCCTCGGGTGGCACAGATACGCAGTATTTT.

This clonotype was counted only a few times. V gene TRBV4-1 combines with J gene TRBJ2-3; D remains ambiguous. The CDR3 sequence is 14 residues long. Between the trimmed V and J ends, which lost 2 bases and 2 bases, there was a span of 8 bases. CDR1 MGHRA and CDR2 YSYEKL come from the germline V gene. The CDR3 region has the DNA TGCGCCAGCAGCCAACAGCGACACACAGATACGCAGTATTTT. Protein product: CASSQQRHTDTQYF.

The chain is built from TRBV7-6 and TRBJ2-7; D might be TRBD2 (5 bases). This CDR3 is 13 amino acids long. Germline V CDR1 and CDR2: SGHVS, FNYEAQ. The ends were cut back, 4 bases at V and 0 bases at J, with 7 bases in the middle. CDR3 sequence: CASSSGNSYEQYF. CDR3 DNA sequence: TGTGCCAGCAGCTCCGGGAACTCCTACGAGCAGTACTTC.

This clonotype has a count of ten or more. The CDR3 sequence: CASSLVGSTTEAFF. CDR3 sequence (DNA): TGTGCCAGCAGCTTAGTAGGATCAACTACTGAAGCTTTCTTT. The chain is built from TRBV7-9 and TRBJ1-1; D not certain. Trimming took off 1 base at V and 5 bases at J, with 11 bases between the two ends. Germline lookup yields CDR1 SEHNR and CDR2 FQNEAQ (reference sequence). The CDR3 length is 14 residues. The full variable domain, completed using reference TRBV7-9 and TRBJ1-1, is DTGVSQNPRHKITKRGQNVTFRCDPISEHNRLYWYRQTLGQGPEFLTYFQNEAQLEKSRLLSDRFSAERPKGSFSTLEIQRTEQGDSAMYLCASSLVGSTTEAFFGQGTRLTVV.

This chain uses TRBV4-1 with TRBJ2-7; TRBD2 is a possible D gene (5 bases). CDR1 is MGHRA and CDR2 is YSYEKL in the germline V gene. The CDR3 is 15 amino acids. V was clipped by 0 bases and J by 2 bases, with 11 bases between them. CDR3 nucleotides: TGCGCCAGCAGCCAAGACCCCGGGATGCCCTACGAGCAGTACTTC. This encodes CASSQDPGMPYEQYF.

This clonotype was detected only a few times. V is TRBV24-1 and J is TRBJ2-5; D remains unclear. The CDR3 has 16 amino acids. Germline lookup yields CDR1 KGHDR and CDR2 SFDVKD. The germline V and J ends were trimmed by 1 base and 3 bases, with 14 bases remaining between them. Here the CDR3 reads CATSDFHISLEETQYF. The CDR3 coding sequence is TGTGCCACCAGTGATTTTCACATAAGCCTGGAAGAGACCCAGTACTTC.

At least ten counts were recorded for this clonotype. The CDR3 DNA is TGTGCCAGCAGTTACGCAGGGGACTACGAGCAGTACGTC. Encoded protein: CASSYAGDYEQYV. The chain links TRBV6-2 or TRBV6-3 to TRBJ2-7; maybe TRBD1 (6 bases). The CDR3 runs 13 residues. Per the germline V gene, CDR1 is MNHEY and CDR2 is SVGEGT. Trimming removed 2 bases at V and 3 bases at J, with 8 bases between.

The V call is TRBV11-1, the J call TRBJ2-1; TRBD1 might be the D (6 bases). The CDR3 has 14 residues. Trimming cost V 5 bases and J 0 bases, with 8 bases left between them. Germline loops: CDR1 SGHAT, CDR2 FQDESV (reference sequence). The CDR3 loop reads CASSVDSSYNEQFF. The CDR3 DNA reads as TGTGCCAGCAGCGTGGACAGCTCCTACAATGAGCAGTTCTTC.

This chain uses TRBV4-1 with TRBJ1-1; 8 nucleotides match TRBD1. Per germline, CDR1 MGHRA and CDR2 YSYEKL. The V and J ends lost 4 bases and 0 bases, in that order; junction bases with no gene match: 4. The CDR3 extends over 15 amino acids. DNA of the CDR3: TGCGCCAGCAGCCCACAGGGGGATGTGAACACTGAAGCTTTCTTT. Its translation is CASSPQGDVNTEAFF.

This clonotype was found many times. V usage is TRBV12-3 or TRBV12-4 and J usage is TRBJ2-5; D not resolved. CDR3 size: 13 residues. V was clipped by 3 bases and J by 0 bases, with 5 bases between them. The DNA for the CDR3 is TGTGCCAGCAGTTTCGAGTACCAAGAGACCCAGTACTTC. This codes for CASSFEYQETQYF.

This clonotype appeared a single time. The V call is TRBV24-1, the J call TRBJ2-7, with D possibly matching TRBD2 (5 bases). Germline V gives CDR1 KGHDR, CDR2 SFDVKD. The CDR3 has 13 residues. V was pared by 3 bases and J by 1 base, with 6 bases between. CDR3 protein: CATSDGGSYEQYF. The CDR3 bases are TGTGCCACCAGTGATGGCGGGTCCTACGAGCAGTACTTC.

This clonotype was seen many times. The J gene is TRBJ1-1, the V gene TRBV7-2; D unclear. CDR3 length equals 12 residues. Trimming cost V 5 bases and J 0 bases, with 4 bases left between them. From germline, CDR1 is SGHTA and CDR2 FQGNSA. The CDR3 DNA is TGTGCCAGCAGCGAAATGAACACTGAAGCTTTCTTT. This codes for CASSEMNTEAFF.

This clonotype was recorded many times. The V call is TRBV5-5, the J call TRBJ1-1; D not certain. Between the trimmed V and J ends, which lost 4 bases and 4 bases, there was a span of 11 bases. This CDR3 contains 13 residues. Germline-derived CDR1 and CDR2 are SGHKS and YYEKEE (reference sequence). The CDR3: CASSPVGSTEAFF. In DNA, the CDR3 is TGTGCCAGCAGCCCCGTCGGGAGCACTGAAGCTTTCTTT. The full variable domain, with the rest looked up from reference TRBV5-5 and TRBJ1-1, is DAGVTQSPTHLIKTRGQQVTLRCSPISGHKSVSWYQQVLGQGPQFIFQYYEKEERGRGNFPDRFSARQFPNYSSELNVNALLLGDSALYLCASSPVGSTEAFFGQGTRLTVV.

CDR3 DNA sequence: TGCGCCAGCAGCCCCTTAGGGCTAGCGGGAGAATATACGCAGTATTTT. This encodes CASSPLGLAGEYTQYF. The rearrangement joins TRBV4-1 to TRBJ2-3; 10 positions agree with TRBD2. This CDR3 comprises 16 residues. Germline-derived CDR1 and CDR2 are MGHRA and YSYEKL. V shed 4 bases, J shed 7 bases, and the junction held 11 bases outside the gene matches.

The genes are TRBV12-3 or TRBV12-4 and TRBJ1-3; D gene ambiguous. Trimming pared 6 bases from V and 0 bases from J, leaving 9 bases between. This CDR3 is 14 amino acids long. CDR3 protein: CASSHPLSGNTIYF. CDR3 nucleotide sequence: TGTGCCAGCAGCCATCCTCTCTCTGGAAACACCATATATTTT.

This clonotype was found a few times. V is TRBV4-2 and J is TRBJ2-5; D assignment may be TRBD1 or TRBD2 (5 bases each). The CDR3 covers 16 residues. CDR1 is LGHNA and CDR2 is YNFKEQ in the germline V gene. V dropped 0 bases and J dropped 5 bases, with 16 bases sitting between them. As DNA, the CDR3 is TGTGCCAGCAGCCAAGATTCGGCCCTAGCAGGGGAGACCCAGTACTTC. Amino acids: CASSQDSALAGETQYF.

This clonotype came up a few times. This rearrangement joins TRBV5-1 to TRBJ2-1; 9 bases are a match to TRBD2. Germline assignment: CDR1 SGHRS and CDR2 YFSETQ. V was pared by 5 bases and J by 8 bases, with 11 bases of the junction left unmatched. The CDR3 extends over 15 amino acids. CDR3 sequence (DNA): TGCGCCAGCAGTCAACGACTAGCGGCCCACGATGAGCAGTTCTTC. Amino acids: CASSQRLAAHDEQFF.

This clonotype was detected only a few times. The rearrangement links TRBV20-1 to TRBJ1-4; 7 bases are shared with TRBD1. V shed 2 bases and J 8 bases; nucleotides not matched to a gene: 11. The V gene's germline CDR1 is DFQATT and CDR2 SNEGSKA (reference sequence). CDR3 size: 15 residues. In DNA form, the CDR3 reads TGCAGTGCTAGACACCGGACAGGCGTCAAAGAAAAACTGTTTTTT. Translation gives CSARHRTGVKEKLFF.

V is TRBV6-1 and J is TRBJ2-3; 9 bases are a match to TRBD2. This CDR3 comprises 19 residues. Unmatched junction bases numbered 17, after V lost 2 bases and J lost 5 bases. Germline CDR1 reads MNHNS; CDR2 reads SASEGT. The CDR3 loop is CASSEHRRPIAGAEDTQYF. DNA for the CDR3: TGTGCCAGCAGTGAACATCGCCGTCCTATAGCGGGAGCCGAAGATACGCAGTATTTT.

This clonotype was seen a few times. CDR3 DNA: TGTGCCAGCAGCCCGGCCGGGACTAGCGGGAGGTATCGCGGGGAGCTGTTTTTT. It specifies CASSPAGTSGRYRGELFF. This chain uses TRBV13 with TRBJ2-2; 15 bases match TRBD2. The CDR3 loop spans 18 amino acids. Germline V CDR1 and CDR2: PRHDT, FYEKMQ (reference sequence). V trimming: 5 bases; J trimming: 7 bases; junction bases outside the gene matches: 11.

This clonotype appeared a few times. This rearrangement joins TRBV4-1 to TRBJ2-3; 9 positions agree with TRBD1. The CDR3 loop spans 15 amino acids. Germline CDR1 MGHRA, CDR2 YSYEKL. J was trimmed by 2 bases and V by 2 bases; bases with no gene match: 2. CDR3 nucleotides: TGCGCCAGCAGCCAAAGGGACAGGGACACAGATACGCAGTATTTT. It translates to CASSQRDRDTDTQYF.

This clonotype was observed a few times. The chain has TRBV12-3 or TRBV12-4 and TRBJ2-4; D ambiguous. The CDR3 runs 16 residues. V was trimmed by 6 bases and J by 1 base, leaving 16 bases between them. The CDR3 DNA is TGTGCCAGCAGACAGCCAGCCGACTCCGCCAAAAACATTCAGTACTTC. The encoded protein is CASRQPADSAKNIQYF.

The rearrangement joins TRBV27 to TRBJ2-3; the D is unclear. Germline V gives CDR1 MNHEY, CDR2 SMNVEV (reference sequence). The CDR3 has 13 amino acids. Trimming stripped 6 bases from V and 5 bases from J, with 12 bases between. The CDR3 sequence: CASSLSLRDTQYF. The CDR3 nucleotides are TGTGCCAGCAGCCTATCCCTAAGAGATACGCAGTATTTT.

The chain links TRBV3-1 to TRBJ2-1; D is tentatively TRBD1 or TRBD2 (5 bases each). The CDR3 length is 16 residues. Per germline, CDR1 LGHDT and CDR2 YNNKEL (reference sequence). V lost 1 base, J lost 7 bases, and 17 bases lay in between. CDR3: CASSQVGVAPKNEQFF. The CDR3 region has the DNA TGTGCCAGCAGCCAAGTGGGGGTGGCCCCTAAGAATGAGCAGTTCTTC.